This T cell receptor beta chain is drawn from a study of blood T cell repertoires in COVID-19. About the research overall: Spain, Italy and the United States supplied samples that represented acute and convalescent COVID-19. T cells, B-cell-depleted T cells, or PBMCs provided the cDNA or gDNA that served as material.

Germline V CDR1 and CDR2: MGHRA, YSYEKL. The CDR3 spans 16 residues. Trimming at V came to 1 base and at J to 7 bases, leaving 9 bases not matched to a gene. The data were produced by immunoSEQ multiplex PCR, yet TCRdb's version contains in-frame clones alone and is incomplete. The table lists fewer than 300,000 clones, approximately 90% of them singletons. This chain connects TRBV4-1 to TRBJ1-5; 8 bases fit TRBD1. This TCR derives from a woman between 40 and 50 years old who had recovered from COVID-19. The sequencing input was peripheral blood. The CDR3 loop is CASSQGPDRVGQPQHF. The CDR3, as DNA: TGCGCCAGCAGCCAAGGGCCGGACAGGGTTGGCCAGCCCCAGCATTTT.